This TCR beta chain appears in the sequencing data of a study of breast tumors, draining lymph nodes, adjacent tissues. TCRdb itself ran the multiplex PCR reads through MiXCR, one entry per CDR3 protein. The sample has 290,000 or so distinct CDR3 sequences, 30% seen once. Of note for this clonotype: Its cognate antigen is unknown.

V lost 2 bases and J 5 bases, leaving 13 bases between the germline ends. The CDR3 totals 14 residues. CDR1 is SGHAT, CDR2 FQDESV, per germline (reference sequence). Findings and limits, study-wide: Data fit most tumor T cells coming from lymph node, expanding in tumor.

Breast cancer patients provided tissue from their axillary draining lymph nodes. This receptor was identified in a female donor with breast cancer. Some clones in this sample may be carry-over from other donors' samples. The chain joins TRBV11-1 to TRBJ2-7, with D unresolved. The sample was axillary lymph node tissue. In DNA form, the CDR3 reads TGTGCCAGCAGCTTATACGGCCAGACGAACGAGCAGTACTTC. Translated, it gives CASSLYGQTNEQYF.